One sample yielded the 14 T cell receptor beta chains listed below, sequenced in a study of blood T cell repertoires in COVID-19. Method: immunoSEQ multiplex PCR; TCRdb's copy keeps in-frame clones and lacks some. The sample carries around 230,000 clones, approximately 88% recorded once. Material: peripheral blood. The receptors were sampled from a man in his forties with acute or convalescent COVID-19.

The chain links TRBV10-3 to TRBJ2-2; tentatively, D is TRBD2 (5 bases). CDR1 is ENHRY, CDR2 SYGVKD, per germline. This CDR3 is 15 amino acids long. The V gene lost 6 bases and the J gene lost 2 bases, with 13 bases spanning the gap. The CDR3 DNA reads as TGTGCCATCAGAGTCGGAGGAGATAACACCGGGGAGCTGTTTTTT. This translates into CAIRVGGDNTGELFF.

The J gene is TRBJ1-5, the V gene TRBV19, with TRBD1 matching 8 bases. Germline V gives CDR1 LNHDA, CDR2 SQIVND (reference sequence). V shed 4 bases and J 3 bases; nucleotides not matched to a gene: 11. CDR3 length equals 17 residues. The CDR3 region has the DNA TGTGCCAGTAGTAAAGGACAGGGAGTTACATTCAATCAGCCCCAGCATTTT. As protein: CASSKGQGVTFNQPQHF.

This chain connects TRBV5-5 to TRBJ1-1; TRBD1 might be the D (6 bases). This CDR3 comprises 14 residues. V was shortened by 7 bases and J by 4 bases, with 17 bases between the two germline ends. The germline V gene has CDR1 SGHKS and CDR2 YYEKEE (reference sequence). CDR3 DNA: TGTGCCAGCTTCCGTGGGCCAGGGGCCACTGAAGCTTTCTTT. It encodes CASFRGPGATEAFF.

The chain's CDR3 is CASSSGEYEQYF. CDR3 nucleotide sequence: TGTGCCTCTTCGTCGGGAGAGTACGAGCAGTACTTC. The chain combines TRBV10-3 with TRBJ2-7; TRBD2 is a possible D gene (6 bases). The germline CDR1 and CDR2 sequences are ENHRY and SYGVKD. Trimming pared 11 bases from V and 4 bases from J, leaving 15 bases between. The CDR3 consists of 12 residues.

This chain links TRBV6-1 with TRBJ1-2; 9 nucleotides agree with TRBD1. The V gene end was trimmed by 3 bases and the J gene end by 2 bases; junction bases not matched to a gene: 4. The CDR3 length is 15 residues. The germline CDR1 and CDR2 sequences are MNHNS and SASEGT. CDR3 in amino acids: CASSDTGQGNYGYTF. CDR3 DNA: TGTGCCAGCAGTGACACGGGACAGGGAAACTATGGCTACACCTTC.

This clone was detected only a few times. The CDR3 DNA is TGTGCCAGCACCGACTCAGGGGACGCTGAAGCTTTCTTT. Its translation: CASTDSGDAEAFF. The gene calls are TRBV7-2 and TRBJ1-1; D perhaps matches TRBD1 (6 bases). CDR1 SGHTA and CDR2 FQGNSA come from the germline V gene. The CDR3 has 13 amino acids. Between the trimmed V and J ends, which lost 7 bases and 6 bases, there was a span of 15 bases.

The chain carries TRBV7-2 and TRBJ1-6, with D hard to call. CDR3 length: 15 residues. V gave up 5 bases and J gave up 9 bases, with 17 bases separating them. The germline V gene has CDR1 SGHTA and CDR2 FQGNSA. CDR3: CASSVRELLSSPLHF. CDR3 nucleotides: TGTGCCAGCAGCGTACGAGAACTCCTGAGTTCACCCCTCCACTTT.

This chain uses TRBV29-1 with TRBJ2-5; 10 bases align to TRBD1. The CDR3 loop spans 14 amino acids. Trimming at V came to 4 bases and at J to 5 bases, leaving 7 bases not matched to a gene. Germline V gives CDR1 SQVTM, CDR2 ANQGSEA. CDR3 sequence: CSVGLGQGLETQYF. DNA of the CDR3: TGCAGCGTTGGCCTGGGACAGGGGCTTGAGACCCAGTACTTC.

V gene TRBV2 combines with J gene TRBJ1-5; D remains unclear. The CDR3 runs 16 residues. Germline CDR1 SNHLY, CDR2 FYNNEI. Trimming left V 4 bases short and J 0 bases short, with 13 bases between. The CDR3 loop is CASSGGEGYSNQPQHF. The CDR3, as DNA: TGTGCCAGCAGTGGTGGGGAGGGATATAGCAATCAGCCCCAGCATTTT.

The chain has TRBV19 and TRBJ1-1; D possibly corresponds to TRBD1 (6 bases). Trimming stripped 3 bases from V and 8 bases from J, with 7 bases between. The CDR3 extends over 11 amino acids. Germline V gene sequence: CDR1 LNHDA, CDR2 SQIVND (reference sequence). The CDR3 spells CASSIGTEAFF. As DNA, the CDR3 is TGTGCCAGTAGTATTGGGACAGAAGCTTTCTTT.

The rearrangement joins TRBV27 to TRBJ1-6, with 8 bases that match TRBD1. V dropped 5 bases and J dropped 9; count of bases not matched to a gene: 9. This CDR3 contains 15 residues. CDR1 and CDR2 (germline): MNHEY, SMNVEV (reference sequence). The DNA for the CDR3 is TGTGCCAGCAGTGGACCAGGACAGGGTGTTTCACCCCTCCACTTT. Its translation is CASSGPGQGVSPLHF.

This clone appeared once. The chain couples TRBV14 to TRBJ2-7; 8 nucleotides line up with TRBD1. This CDR3 has 18 residues. V shed 0 bases and J 4 bases; nucleotides not matched to a gene: 14. Germline CDR1 is SGHDN and CDR2 is FVKESK. The CDR3 sequence: CASSQDSARGPSPYEQYF. In DNA, the CDR3 is TGTGCCAGCAGCCAAGATTCGGCCAGGGGGCCCTCCCCTTACGAGCAGTACTTC.

CDR3 region: CASNPTGINQPQHF. The CDR3 nucleotides are TGTGCCAGCAACCCTACAGGTATCAATCAGCCCCAGCATTTT. The genes are TRBV27 and TRBJ1-5, with D perhaps TRBD1 (5 bases). The length of the CDR3 is 14 residues. Germline CDR1 and CDR2: MNHEY and SMNVEV (reference sequence). V was trimmed by 7 bases and J by 3 bases, leaving 13 bases between them.

The chain recombines TRBV2 with TRBJ1-5; tentative D call: TRBD1 (5 bases). Germline loops: CDR1 SNHLY, CDR2 FYNNEI. V lost 5 bases and J lost 6, with 11 bases in between. The CDR3 is made up of 13 amino acids. The CDR3 sequence: CASSLDSTQPQHF. The CDR3 coding sequence is TGTGCCAGCAGTCTCGACAGTACTCAGCCCCAGCATTTT.